A selection of T cell receptor beta chains follows, all from one sample in a study of blood T cell repertoires in COVID-19. Libraries were prepared by immunoSEQ multiplex PCR; TCRdb keeps only in-frame clonotypes and omits some of them. The sample lists nearly 110,000 clones, 75% to 85% seen once, with more than 5% in the top ten. Sequenced sample: peripheral blood. These receptors were taken from an older man with COVID-19, enrolled during active disease. The CDR3 runs from the conserved cysteine through the conserved F or W. Fields, in order: D gene, J gene, V gene, clone size, CDR3 DNA, CDR3 protein. The D gene is left open where the match is weak. Some rows mark clone size as missing; the rest say once, few, many or name a class of expanded clone.

d_gene: NA
j_gene: TRBJ2-5
v_gene: TRBV5-4
abundance: NA
CDR3nt: TGTGCCAGCAGCCCAGGGTCAGGGGCATTCCAAGAGACCCAGTACTTC
CDR3aa: CASSPGSGAFQETQYF

d_gene: TRBD2
j_gene: TRBJ2-1
v_gene: TRBV5-4
abundance: NA
CDR3nt: TGTGCCAGCAGCGCTAGACTAGCGGAACTATACAATGAGCAGTTCTTC
CDR3aa: CASSARLAELYNEQFF

d_gene: NA
j_gene: TRBJ1-1
v_gene: TRBV3-1/TRBV3-2
abundance: NA
CDR3nt: TGTGCCAGCAGCAAGTATCTAGGGAACACTGAAGCTTTCTTT
CDR3aa: CASSKYLGNTEAFF

d_gene: TRBD2
j_gene: TRBJ2-7
v_gene: TRBV5-8
abundance: NA
CDR3nt: TGTGCCAGCAGCTTGTACAGCGGGAGCCCTTCAGGCTACGAGCAGTACTTC
CDR3aa: CASSLYSGSPSGYEQYF

d_gene: TRBD1
j_gene: TRBJ1-6
v_gene: TRBV5-1
abundance: NA
CDR3nt: TGCGCCAGCAGCCCCCTACCTGCCGGGACAGGAAATTCACCCCTCCACTTT
CDR3aa: CASSPLPAGTGNSPLHF

d_gene: TRBD1
j_gene: TRBJ2-5
v_gene: TRBV7-3
abundance: NA
CDR3nt: TGTGCCAGCAGCCCGACTCCGGGACAGCAAGAGACCCAGTACTTC
CDR3aa: CASSPTPGQQETQYF

d_gene: TRBD1
j_gene: TRBJ1-2
v_gene: TRBV28
abundance: NA
CDR3nt: TGTGCCAGCAGCGGACAGGGTCATGGCTACACCTTC
CDR3aa: CASSGQGHGYTF

d_gene: TRBD2
j_gene: TRBJ2-1
v_gene: TRBV11-2
abundance: NA
CDR3nt: TGTGCCAGCAGCCCTACTAGCGGGGATTACAATGAGCAGTTCTTC
CDR3aa: CASSPTSGDYNEQFF

d_gene: NA
j_gene: TRBJ2-3
v_gene: TRBV19
abundance: NA
CDR3nt: TGTGCCAGCACGGACATCGATACGCAGTATTTT
CDR3aa: CASTDIDTQYF

d_gene: NA
j_gene: TRBJ1-2
v_gene: TRBV7-9
abundance: NA
CDR3nt: TGTGCCAGCAGCTTAGTCGCCATTAAGCGCGGCTACACCTTC
CDR3aa: CASSLVAIKRGYTF

d_gene: TRBD1
j_gene: TRBJ2-4
v_gene: TRBV7-3
abundance: NA
CDR3nt: TGTGCCAGCAGCAGAGGACAGGGGGAAAACATTCAGTACTTC
CDR3aa: CASSRGQGENIQYF

d_gene: NA
j_gene: TRBJ1-4
v_gene: TRBV6-5
abundance: NA
CDR3nt: TGTGCCAGCAGTTACTCAGGGCAACGGGGTGAAAAACTGTTTTTT
CDR3aa: CASSYSGQRGEKLFF

d_gene: NA
j_gene: TRBJ2-2
v_gene: TRBV28
abundance: few
CDR3nt: TGTGCCAGCAGTCGACCGGGTTTCGCCGGGGAGCTGTTTTTT
CDR3aa: CASSRPGFAGELFF

d_gene: NA
j_gene: TRBJ1-1
v_gene: TRBV19
abundance: NA
CDR3nt: TGTGCCAGTAGTCCCGGGGGTGCCCAGCCGAACACTGAAGCTTTCTTT
CDR3aa: CASSPGGAQPNTEAFF

d_gene: TRBD1
j_gene: TRBJ1-2
v_gene: TRBV5-1
abundance: NA
CDR3nt: TGCGCCAGCAGCCCCGGGACAGGGGAGGTGTATGGCTACACCTTC
CDR3aa: CASSPGTGEVYGYTF

d_gene: NA
j_gene: TRBJ1-5
v_gene: TRBV11-2
abundance: NA
CDR3nt: TGTGCCAGCAGCATGAGGACTGGGGATCAGCCCCAGCATTTT
CDR3aa: CASSMRTGDQPQHF

d_gene: NA
j_gene: TRBJ2-1
v_gene: TRBV4-2
abundance: NA
CDR3nt: TGTGCCAGCAGCCAAGAAGGCACTAACTCCTACAATGAGCAGTTCTTC
CDR3aa: CASSQEGTNSYNEQFF

d_gene: NA
j_gene: TRBJ2-5
v_gene: TRBV9
abundance: NA
CDR3nt: TGTGCCAGCAGCGGAGATTACCAAGAGACCCAGTACTTC
CDR3aa: CASSGDYQETQYF

d_gene: TRBD2
j_gene: TRBJ2-2
v_gene: TRBV7-8
abundance: NA
CDR3nt: TGTGCCAGCAGCTTAGCGCCGGGGGGTATGGCCGGGGAGCTGTTTTTT
CDR3aa: CASSLAPGGMAGELFF

d_gene: NA
j_gene: TRBJ2-1
v_gene: TRBV29-1
abundance: few
CDR3nt: TGCAGCGCCATCGGGTGGGACAATGAGCAGTTCTTC
CDR3aa: CSAIGWDNEQFF

d_gene: NA
j_gene: TRBJ2-5
v_gene: TRBV28
abundance: NA
CDR3nt: TGTGCCAGCAGCCCGACTGACGAGACCCAGTACTTC
CDR3aa: CASSPTDETQYF

d_gene: NA
j_gene: TRBJ2-2
v_gene: TRBV19
abundance: few
CDR3nt: TGTGCCAGTAGTATAGTAGGAGGGAACACCGGGGAGCTGTTTTTT
CDR3aa: CASSIVGGNTGELFF

d_gene: TRBD1
j_gene: TRBJ2-4
v_gene: TRBV6-5
abundance: NA
CDR3nt: TGTGCCAGCAGTCCGGGACAGTCCAAAAACATTCAGTACTTC
CDR3aa: CASSPGQSKNIQYF

d_gene: TRBD1
j_gene: TRBJ1-5
v_gene: TRBV6-1
abundance: NA
CDR3nt: TGTGCCAGCAGTGCGTACGCCGGGACAGGGAGCAATCAGCCCCAGCATTTT
CDR3aa: CASSAYAGTGSNQPQHF

d_gene: NA
j_gene: TRBJ1-6
v_gene: TRBV18
abundance: NA
CDR3nt: TGTGCCAGCCGTACAGGGTATGATAATTCACCCCTCCACTTT
CDR3aa: CASRTGYDNSPLHF

d_gene: NA
j_gene: TRBJ1-2
v_gene: TRBV2
abundance: NA
CDR3nt: TGTGCCAGCAGACTACAAGGGGGGGGCACCTATGGCTACACCTTC
CDR3aa: CASRLQGGGTYGYTF

d_gene: TRBD2
j_gene: TRBJ2-3
v_gene: TRBV15
abundance: NA
CDR3nt: TGTGCCACCAGCAGAGATAGGGGTAGCGGGAGTCGCACAGATACGCAGTATTTT
CDR3aa: CATSRDRGSGSRTDTQYF

d_gene: NA
j_gene: TRBJ1-1
v_gene: TRBV18
abundance: NA
CDR3nt: TGTGCCAGCTCACCAGTAAGGGAGGAGGCTTTCTTT
CDR3aa: CASSPVREEAFF

d_gene: NA
j_gene: TRBJ2-7
v_gene: TRBV20-1
abundance: NA
CDR3nt: TGCAGTGCTTCCCGGACTACCGAGCAGTACTTC
CDR3aa: CSASRTTEQYF

d_gene: NA
j_gene: TRBJ2-1
v_gene: TRBV29-1
abundance: few
CDR3nt: TGCAGCGCCAACCTGCCTGGAGGGGTGAATGAGCAGTTCTTC
CDR3aa: CSANLPGGVNEQFF

d_gene: TRBD2
j_gene: TRBJ2-7
v_gene: TRBV27
abundance: NA
CDR3nt: TGTGCCAGCAGCCCGTCAGCGGGAGCCCTCTCCTACGAGCAGTACTTC
CDR3aa: CASSPSAGALSYEQYF

d_gene: TRBD1
j_gene: TRBJ1-5
v_gene: TRBV2
abundance: NA
CDR3nt: TGTGCCAGCAGTAAAAACGGACAGGGGGCTCTTGTAAGCAATCAGCCCCAGCATTTT
CDR3aa: CASSKNGQGALVSNQPQHF

d_gene: NA
j_gene: TRBJ2-3
v_gene: TRBV7-8
abundance: NA
CDR3nt: TGTGCCAGCAGCTTAAGGAGCGTCCCAGATACGCAGTATTTT
CDR3aa: CASSLRSVPDTQYF

d_gene: TRBD1
j_gene: TRBJ1-1
v_gene: TRBV29-1
abundance: NA
CDR3nt: TGCAGCGTCCGGGACAGGGGGGCGACTGAAGCTTTCTTT
CDR3aa: CSVRDRGATEAFF

d_gene: NA
j_gene: TRBJ1-2
v_gene: TRBV12-3/TRBV12-4
abundance: NA
CDR3nt: TGTGCCAGCAGTTTAAGGTCCGGGGGCTACACCTTC
CDR3aa: CASSLRSGGYTF

d_gene: TRBD2
j_gene: TRBJ2-1
v_gene: TRBV5-4
abundance: NA
CDR3nt: TGTGCCAGCAGCTTAGGAGGGACTAGCGGGAGGGGTGAGCAGTTCTTC
CDR3aa: CASSLGGTSGRGEQFF

d_gene: NA
j_gene: TRBJ1-1
v_gene: TRBV27
abundance: NA
CDR3nt: TGTGCCAGCAGTTTATCAAGAGGGAATGAAGCTTTCTTT
CDR3aa: CASSLSRGNEAFF

d_gene: NA
j_gene: TRBJ2-7
v_gene: TRBV5-1
abundance: NA
CDR3nt: TGCGCCAGCAGCCCCTCCGGGACATTTGCCTACGAGCAGTACTTC
CDR3aa: CASSPSGTFAYEQYF

d_gene: TRBD1
j_gene: TRBJ1-2
v_gene: TRBV5-4
abundance: NA
CDR3nt: TGTGCCAGCAGCTTGGCCCCAGGGGGAGTAAGTGATGGCTACACCTTC
CDR3aa: CASSLAPGGVSDGYTF

d_gene: TRBD1
j_gene: TRBJ1-2
v_gene: TRBV19
abundance: few
CDR3nt: TGTGCCAGTAGTAACAGGGGCCGCCAGTTAGCTAACTATGGCTACACCTTC
CDR3aa: CASSNRGRQLANYGYTF

d_gene: TRBD1
j_gene: TRBJ2-3
v_gene: TRBV12-5
abundance: NA
CDR3nt: TGTGCTAGTGGTTCCAGTGACAGGGGGGCTGCAGATACGCAGTATTTT
CDR3aa: CASGSSDRGAADTQYF

d_gene: TRBD2
j_gene: TRBJ2-5
v_gene: TRBV5-3
abundance: few
CDR3nt: TGTGCCAGAAGCGGGAGGACTAGCGGGAGGACGAAGCGCCAGTACTTC
CDR3aa: CARSGRTSGRTKRQYF

d_gene: NA
j_gene: TRBJ1-6
v_gene: TRBV7-6
abundance: NA
CDR3nt: TGTGCCAGCAGCCCGGTTTCCAATAATTCACCCCTCCACTTT
CDR3aa: CASSPVSNNSPLHF

d_gene: NA
j_gene: TRBJ2-2
v_gene: TRBV7-3
abundance: NA
CDR3nt: TGTGCCAGCAGCTCGCAACAGGGAAGAGCCGGGGAGCTGTTTTTT
CDR3aa: CASSSQQGRAGELFF

d_gene: TRBD1
j_gene: TRBJ1-5
v_gene: TRBV19
abundance: NA
CDR3nt: TGTGCCAGTAGAAGACAGGGGGCCAATCAGCCCCAGCATTTT
CDR3aa: CASRRQGANQPQHF

d_gene: TRBD1
j_gene: TRBJ1-1
v_gene: TRBV12-3/TRBV12-4
abundance: NA
CDR3nt: TGTGCCAGCAGTCGACAGGGGGACACTGAAGCTTTCTTT
CDR3aa: CASSRQGDTEAFF

d_gene: NA
j_gene: TRBJ2-2
v_gene: TRBV5-4
abundance: NA
CDR3nt: TGTGCCAGCAGCTTGGTTGGGGGGGCACTACACGAGTCCAACACCGGGGAGCTGTTTTTT
CDR3aa: CASSLVGGALHESNTGELFF

d_gene: TRBD2
j_gene: TRBJ2-1
v_gene: TRBV6-5
abundance: NA
CDR3nt: TGTGCCAGCAGTTACTGGGGCCTAGCGGGAGGCAATGAGCAGTTCTTC
CDR3aa: CASSYWGLAGGNEQFF